A selection of T cell receptor beta chains follows, all from one sample in a study of control samples from healthy donors and cancer patients. Sequencing was performed with immunoSEQ multiplex PCR; in TCRdb, only in-frame clones are kept and a portion is missing. This table holds about 150,000 clones, about 94% found once. The sample consisted of blood. The receptor source for this set is a man aged 35 to 55 in good health. CDR3s include the opening cysteine and the closing phenylalanine or tryptophan. The order of the fields is D gene, V gene, J gene, clone size, CDR3 protein, CDR3 DNA. A D gene is named only where the DNA matches it firmly. A clone size is listed for some rows: how often the clone was seen (once, few, many), or a class if it is expanded.

>-|TRBV12-3/TRBV12-4|TRBJ2-7|-
CASSSGFRYEQYF
TGTGCCAGCAGTTCGGGGTTCCGATACGAGCAGTACTTC
>TRBD1|TRBV7-2|TRBJ1-1|-
CASSFSTGVGEAFF
TGTGCCAGCAGCTTCTCGACAGGGGTGGGTGAAGCTTTCTTT
>-|TRBV25-1|TRBJ2-5|once
CASSDSGLRHETQYF
TGTGCCAGCAGTGACTCAGGGTTGCGGCACGAGACCCAGTACTTC
>-|TRBV6-2/TRBV6-3|TRBJ1-4|-
CASSSPGRGEKLFF
TGTGCCAGCAGTTCTCCGGGCCGTGGGGAAAAACTGTTTTTT
>-|TRBV7-9|TRBJ1-2|-
CASSLERYYGYTF
TGTGCCAGCAGCTTGGAAAGATACTATGGCTACACCTTC
>-|TRBV6-4|TRBJ1-1|-
CAKPNTGMNTEAFF
TGTGCCAAACCGAATACAGGAATGAACACTGAAGCTTTCTTT
>-|TRBV5-5|TRBJ2-7|-
CASSRRSDQGSYEQYF
TGTGCCAGCAGCCGACGGTCAGACCAGGGGTCCTACGAGCAGTACTTC
>-|TRBV28|TRBJ1-1|-
CASSSTVRAFF
TGTGCCAGCAGTTCGACGGTACGGGCTTTCTTT
>-|TRBV7-2|TRBJ1-5|once
CASSPARGQPQHF
TGTGCCAGCAGCCCCGCTAGGGGCCAGCCCCAGCATTTT
>-|TRBV19|TRBJ1-2|-
CASSMDNQRGYTF
TGTGCCAGTAGTATGGACAACCAAAGGGGCTACACCTTC
>TRBD1|TRBV12-3/TRBV12-4|TRBJ1-1|-
CASREQGATEAFF
TGTGCCAGCAGGGAACAGGGGGCGACTGAAGCTTTCTTT
>TRBD2|TRBV5-6|TRBJ2-1|-
CASSVVAGGPGEQFF
TGTGCCAGCAGCGTCGTAGCGGGGGGGCCCGGTGAGCAGTTCTTC
>TRBD2|TRBV9|TRBJ2-1|-
CASSVDNGGAYEQFF
TGTGCCAGCAGCGTAGATAACGGGGGGGCCTACGAGCAGTTCTTC
>-|TRBV5-1|TRBJ1-2|-
CASSLLVGGPNYGYTF
TGCGCCAGCAGCTTACTTGTGGGGGGGCCTAACTATGGCTACACCTTC
>TRBD2|TRBV3-1/TRBV3-2|TRBJ2-3|-
CASSRRQGLAGAGIADTQYF
TGTGCCAGCAGCCGACGGCAGGGACTAGCGGGGGCGGGGATTGCAGATACGCAGTATTTT
>TRBD1|TRBV18|TRBJ1-2|-
CASFPPGQGADGYTF
TGTGCCAGCTTCCCGCCGGGACAGGGGGCGGATGGCTACACCTTC